The present entry profiles one TCR beta chain with its context. In the original processing: Amplified reference gene primers provided the basis for estimating nucleated cell counts. Generated by immunoSEQ multiplex PCR, the TCRdb table keeps only in-frame clones and is missing some. V and J calls and clone size follow that table, whereas D and trimming were derived from the DNA. The sample carries 310,000 or so clones, approximately 82% recorded once. There are 18 residues in the CDR3. In germline, CDR1 is SGHDT, CDR2 YYEEEE. Trimming cost V 1 base and J 4 bases, with 23 bases left between them. The record originates from a study of blood T cell repertoires in COVID-19. Turning to the study itself: Acute-phase and convalescent COVID-19 samples originated in the United States, Italy and Spain. PBMCs, B-cell-depleted T cells, or T cells were the source of the cDNA or gDNA that made up the material.

The receptor was derived from a woman between 50 and 59 years old with acute or convalescent COVID-19. The rearrangement links TRBV5-6 to TRBJ1-2, with D unresolved. Sequencing was performed on peripheral blood. CDR3 protein: CASSLPGFDKSSAYGYTF. The CDR3 region has the DNA TGTGCCAGCAGCTTGCCAGGATTTGATAAGAGCTCAGCCTATGGCTACACCTTC.